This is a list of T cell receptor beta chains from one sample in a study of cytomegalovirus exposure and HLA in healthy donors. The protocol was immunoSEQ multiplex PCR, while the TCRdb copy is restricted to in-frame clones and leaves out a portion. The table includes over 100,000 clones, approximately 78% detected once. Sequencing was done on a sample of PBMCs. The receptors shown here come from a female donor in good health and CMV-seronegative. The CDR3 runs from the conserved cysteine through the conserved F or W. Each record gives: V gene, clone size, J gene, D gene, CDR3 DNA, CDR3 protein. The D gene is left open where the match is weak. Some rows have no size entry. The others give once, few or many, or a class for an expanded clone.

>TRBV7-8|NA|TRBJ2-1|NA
TGTGCCAGCAGCTTAGGTCCCAGGGGGGCTTCCTACAATGAGCAGTTCTTC
CASSLGPRGASYNEQFF
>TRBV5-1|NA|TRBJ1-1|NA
TGCGCCAGCAGTCTCCGGGGGACGAACCGCGTCGAAGCTTTCTTT
CASSLRGTNRVEAFF
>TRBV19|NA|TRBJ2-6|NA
TGTGCCAGTAGTCTAAGGACAGGGGCCAACGTCCTGACTTTC
CASSLRTGANVLTF
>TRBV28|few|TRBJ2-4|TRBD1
TGTGCCAGCAGTTTACCGGGACAGGGGCGGTTAGCCAAAAACATTCAGTACTTC
CASSLPGQGRLAKNIQYF
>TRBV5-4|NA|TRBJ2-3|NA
TGTGCCAGCAGCGGGGACATAACAGATACGCAGTATTTT
CASSGDITDTQYF
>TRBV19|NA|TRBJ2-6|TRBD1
TGTGCCAGTTCGACAGGGAGTGGGGCCAACGTCCTGACTTTC
CASSTGSGANVLTF
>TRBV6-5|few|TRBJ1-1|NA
TGTGCCAGCAGTGGCAGGGTGACTGAAGCTTTCTTT
CASSGRVTEAFF
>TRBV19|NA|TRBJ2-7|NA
TGTGCCAGTAGTATAGGCGCTACCTACGAGCAGTACTTC
CASSIGATYEQYF
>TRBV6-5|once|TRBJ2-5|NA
TGTGCCAGCAGTCGGGACATCGAAGAGACCCAGTACTTC
CASSRDIEETQYF
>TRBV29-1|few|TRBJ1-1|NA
TGCAGCGTTGAGATGCAGGGAAGGGCTTTCTTT
CSVEMQGRAFF
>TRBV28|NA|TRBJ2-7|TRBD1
TGTGCCAGCAGTTCCCACGGGACAGGGATCTACGAGCAGTACTTC
CASSSHGTGIYEQYF
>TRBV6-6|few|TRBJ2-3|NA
TGTGCCAGCAGTTACGGCAGGACACACACAGATACGCAGTATTTT
CASSYGRTHTDTQYF
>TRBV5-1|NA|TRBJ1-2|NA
TGCGCCAGCAGCTTGGCCGACATAAACTATGGCTACACCTTC
CASSLADINYGYTF
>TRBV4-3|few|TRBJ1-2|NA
TGCGCCAGCAGCCAAGAGGTGGTGGCAAGGGGGGGCTACACCTTC
CASSQEVVARGGYTF
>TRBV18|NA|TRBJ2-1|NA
TGTGCCAGCTCGACTAGGGCCTCTTACAATGAGCAGTTCTTC
CASSTRASYNEQFF
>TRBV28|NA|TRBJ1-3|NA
TGTGCCAGCAGTTTTCTGGCTAGCTCTGGAAACACCATATATTTT
CASSFLASSGNTIYF
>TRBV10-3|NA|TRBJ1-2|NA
TGTGCCATCAGTGGGGAGGAAAGAAGTACTAACTATGGCTACACCTTC
CAISGEERSTNYGYTF
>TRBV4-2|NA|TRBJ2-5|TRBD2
TGTGCCAGCAGCCAAGAGGGCCGCGGGAGGGCCGGGGAGACCCAGTACTTC
CASSQEGRGRAGETQYF
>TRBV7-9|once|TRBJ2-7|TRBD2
TGTGCCAGCAGCTTAGGTCAAGCGGGAGGTAACTACGAGCAGTACTTC
CASSLGQAGGNYEQYF
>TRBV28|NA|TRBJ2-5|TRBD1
TGTGCCAGCAGTACCAATAGACAGGGGCCGAGGGAGACCCAGTACTTC
CASSTNRQGPRETQYF
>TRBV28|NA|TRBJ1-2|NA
TGTGCCAGCAGTTTCCGACTCAGGGGCTATGGCTACACCTTC
CASSFRLRGYGYTF
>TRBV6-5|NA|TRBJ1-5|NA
TGTGCCAGCAGACAGGGTTCGGGCAATCAGCCCCAGCATTTT
CASRQGSGNQPQHF
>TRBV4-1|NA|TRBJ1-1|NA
TGCGCCAGCAGCCTTACCCAGGGGAGTGACACTGAAGCTTTCTTT
CASSLTQGSDTEAFF
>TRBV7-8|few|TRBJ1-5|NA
TGTGCCAGCAGCTTAGCGGCGGGGAATCAGCCCCAGCATTTT
CASSLAAGNQPQHF
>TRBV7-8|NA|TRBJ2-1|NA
TGTGCCAGCAGCTTAAAGCGGTTAGCGGTTAACAATGAGCAGTTCTTC
CASSLKRLAVNNEQFF
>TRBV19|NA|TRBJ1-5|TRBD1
TGTGCCAGCAGTGAGGGGGACAGGCGCAATCAGCCCCAGCATTTT
CASSEGDRRNQPQHF
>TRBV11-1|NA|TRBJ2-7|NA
TGTGCCAGCAGCTTAATCGGGAACTCCTACGAGCAGTACTTC
CASSLIGNSYEQYF
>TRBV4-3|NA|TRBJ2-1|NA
TGCGCCAGCAGCCAAGAAGGGAGCTCCTACAATGAGCAGTTCTTC
CASSQEGSSYNEQFF
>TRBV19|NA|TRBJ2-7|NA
TGTGCCAGTAGTATTGGGAGCGGAGACTACGAGCAGTACTTC
CASSIGSGDYEQYF
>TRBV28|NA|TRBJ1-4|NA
TGTGCCAGCAGTTTGGGAGGGTATAATGAAAAACTGTTTTTT
CASSLGGYNEKLFF
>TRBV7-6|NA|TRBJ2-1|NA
TGTGCCAGCAGCTTAGAAGGACAGATCTACAATGAGCAGTTCTTC
CASSLEGQIYNEQFF
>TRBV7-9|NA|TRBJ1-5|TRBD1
TGTGCCAGCAGCTTAGCCGGGACAGGGAACGGTCAGCCCCAGCATTTT
CASSLAGTGNGQPQHF
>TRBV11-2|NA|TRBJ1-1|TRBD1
TGTGCCAGCAGGTCTAACAGGGGTTCGATCTCTGAAGCTTTCTTT
CASRSNRGSISEAFF
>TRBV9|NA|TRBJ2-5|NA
TGTGCCAGCAGCGCTTCTCAAGAGACCCAGTACTTC
CASSASQETQYF
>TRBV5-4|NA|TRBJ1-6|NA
TGTGCCAGCAGCTTGGTACGGAGCTCCTATAATTCACCCCTCCACTTT
CASSLVRSSYNSPLHF
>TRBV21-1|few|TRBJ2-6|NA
TGTGCCAGCAGCAAAAAGTGCGGGACAGGGGGGAGGACGAGTGGGGCCAACGTCCTGACTTTC
CASSKKCGTGGRTSGANVLTF
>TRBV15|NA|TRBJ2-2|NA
TGTGCCACCAGCCCGAGACTAAACACCGGGGAGCTGTTTTTT
CATSPRLNTGELFF
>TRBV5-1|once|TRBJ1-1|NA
TGCGCCAGCAGCTTGGGCCAGGAGAACACTGAAGCTTTCTTT
CASSLGQENTEAFF
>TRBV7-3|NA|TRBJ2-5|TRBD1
TGTGCCAGCAGCCCCCGCGCCGTTACAGGGGGCAGTGGGACCCAGTACTTC
CASSPRAVTGGSGTQYF
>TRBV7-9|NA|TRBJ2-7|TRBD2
TGTGCCAGCAGCTTAGTCCTTGGGGAGGGCCCACACTACGAGCAGTACTTC
CASSLVLGEGPHYEQYF
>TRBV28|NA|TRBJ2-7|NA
TGTGCCAGCGCCGGGATGACATCCTACGAGCAGTACTTC
CASAGMTSYEQYF
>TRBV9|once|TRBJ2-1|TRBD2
TGTGCCAGCAGCGTGACCGGGGGGAAGGAGCAGTTCTTC
CASSVTGGKEQFF
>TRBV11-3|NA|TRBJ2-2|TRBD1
TGTGCCAGCAGCTCACAGGGGGCCGGGACCGGGGAGCTGTTTTTT
CASSSQGAGTGELFF
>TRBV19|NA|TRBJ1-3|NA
TGTGCCAGTACCCCTTTGAGCTCTGGAAACACCATATATTTT
CASTPLSSGNTIYF
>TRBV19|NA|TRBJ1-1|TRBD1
TGTGCCAGTAGTATCGGGACAGGGAGAGGGAACACTGAAGCTTTCTTT
CASSIGTGRGNTEAFF